These T cell receptor beta chains were read from a single sample in a study of blood T cell repertoires in COVID-19. Measured with immunoSEQ multiplex PCR; TCRdb has only the in-frame clones, and not every one. Here the sample spans under 75,000 clones, over 55% being singletons. The sample was peripheral blood. These TCRs come from a woman in her 70s with COVID-19, enrolled during active disease. Each CDR3 is given with its conserved first and last residue. Each record gives: clone size, V gene, J gene, D gene, CDR3 protein, CDR3 DNA. The D gene is left open where the match is weak. Size tells how often a clone was seen (once, few, many) or the class of an expanded clone, and some rows leave it out.

-	TRBV14	TRBJ2-1	TRBD2	CASSRWGLAGEGYNEQFF	TGTGCCAGCAGCCGATGGGGACTAGCGGGAGAGGGCTACAATGAGCAGTTCTTC
many	TRBV6-6	TRBJ2-3	TRBD2	CASRLAGVDTQYF	TGTGCCAGCAGACTAGCGGGAGTAGATACGCAGTATTTT
-	TRBV28	TRBJ2-1	-	CAGKSSGGPSSYNEQFF	TGTGCCGGAAAGAGTTCTGGGGGCCCGAGCTCCTACAATGAGCAGTTCTTC
-	TRBV5-4	TRBJ2-3	-	CASSLDGITDTQYF	TGTGCCAGCAGCTTGGACGGGATCACAGATACGCAGTATTTT
-	TRBV7-9	TRBJ2-1	-	CASSKPLRLASSYNEQFF	TGTGCCAGCAGCAAGCCCCTCCGACTGGCTAGCTCCTACAATGAGCAGTTCTTC
-	TRBV5-4	TRBJ1-2	TRBD1	CASSLEQGFGYTF	TGTGCCAGCAGCTTGGAACAGGGGTTTGGCTACACCTTC
-	TRBV6-6	TRBJ1-2	TRBD1	CASSYAGTGRGYTF	TGTGCCAGCAGTTATGCCGGGACAGGGAGAGGCTACACCTTC
-	TRBV5-1	TRBJ2-5	-	CASSIRGETQYF	TGCGCCAGCAGCATACGGGGGGAGACCCAGTACTTC
-	TRBV7-2	TRBJ1-1	-	CASSLGRRGTEAFF	TGTGCCAGCAGCTTAGGCCGGAGGGGAACTGAAGCTTTCTTT
-	TRBV4-3	TRBJ1-4	-	CASSQGGHSNEKLFF	TGCGCCAGCAGCCAAGGGGGGCATTCTAATGAAAAACTGTTTTTT
once	TRBV6-5	TRBJ1-1	-	CASSPRENTEAFF	TGTGCCAGCAGCCCCCGCGAGAACACTGAAGCTTTCTTT
once	TRBV19	TRBJ2-5	-	CASSPGLRRETQYF	TGTGCCAGTAGTCCCGGACTACGCCGAGAGACCCAGTACTTC
-	TRBV6-2/TRBV6-3	TRBJ1-5	-	CASSYSWGGQPQHF	TGTGCCAGCAGTTACTCCTGGGGGGGGCAGCCCCAGCATTTT
-	TRBV27	TRBJ2-5	-	CASRGSSARGKTQYF	TGTGCCAGCAGGGGGTCTAGCGCCAGGGGGAAGACCCAGTACTTC
-	TRBV5-1	TRBJ1-1	TRBD1	CASSLRQGGNTEAFF	TGCGCCAGCAGCTTGCGACAGGGGGGGAACACTGAAGCTTTCTTT
few	TRBV12-3/TRBV12-4	TRBJ2-2	TRBD2	CASLAANTGELFF	TGTGCCAGTCTAGCGGCGAACACCGGGGAGCTGTTTTTT
-	TRBV7-3	TRBJ2-2	-	CASSSRNTGELFF	TGTGCCAGCAGCTCCCGGAACACCGGGGAGCTGTTTTTT
-	TRBV5-4	TRBJ2-3	TRBD2	CVGGDRSKDTQYF	TGTGTGGGAGGGGACCGATCGAAGGATACGCAGTATTTT
-	TRBV6-6	TRBJ2-7	-	CASSRRDEQYF	TGTGCCAGCAGTCGGCGGGACGAGCAGTACTTC
-	TRBV19	TRBJ1-2	TRBD1	CASSMRDSYYGYTF	TGTGCCAGTAGTATGAGGGACAGTTACTATGGCTACACCTTC
-	TRBV28	TRBJ2-3	-	CASSLVLARRAPDTQYF	TGTGCCAGCAGTTTGGTCCTAGCAAGGAGGGCCCCAGATACGCAGTATTTT
-	TRBV27	TRBJ2-5	-	CASSQQGEGETQYF	TGTGCCAGCAGTCAACAGGGGGAGGGAGAGACCCAGTACTTC
-	TRBV20-1	TRBJ1-2	TRBD1	CSASIGTGSNYGYTF	TGCAGTGCTAGTATCGGGACAGGGTCCAACTATGGCTACACCTTC
once	TRBV6-4	TRBJ2-1	-	CASSDSRGRHEQFF	TGTGCCAGCAGTGACTCACGGGGAAGGCATGAGCAGTTCTTC
-	TRBV6-2/TRBV6-3	TRBJ1-2	-	CASSYSGPRTGYTF	TGTGCCAGCAGTTACTCGGGGCCAAGAACGGGCTACACCTTC
-	TRBV7-2	TRBJ2-7	TRBD1	CASSIGTVYEQYF	TGTGCCAGCAGCATTGGGACAGTCTACGAGCAGTACTTC
few	TRBV19	TRBJ1-1	-	CASSIEGGLAFF	TGTGCCAGTAGTATTGAGGGAGGGTTGGCTTTCTTT
few	TRBV19	TRBJ2-1	TRBD1	CASTPDRAGGEQFF	TGTGCCAGTACTCCGGACAGGGCTGGCGGTGAGCAGTTCTTC
many	TRBV7-2	TRBJ1-5	-	CASSLALGGAGNQPQHF	TGTGCCAGCAGCTTAGCGCTAGGAGGGGCAGGGAACCAGCCCCAGCATTTT
-	TRBV12-1	TRBJ2-1	-	CASSFGGTRAKFF	TGTGCCAGCAGCTTTGGGGGGACACGGGCAAAGTTCTTC
-	TRBV5-1	TRBJ1-6	-	CASMLGEVGSPLHF	TGCGCCAGCATGCTTGGAGAGGTTGGGTCACCCCTCCACTTT
few	TRBV27	TRBJ2-7	-	CASSSSRWYEQYF	TGTGCCAGCAGTTCCTCCAGGTGGTACGAGCAGTACTTC
-	TRBV3-1/TRBV3-2	TRBJ2-7	TRBD2	CASSQVGGSYEQYF	TGTGCCAGCAGCCAAGTGGGGGGGAGCTACGAGCAGTACTTC
-	TRBV5-4	TRBJ2-2	-	CASSLAPLEAGELFF	TGTGCCAGCAGCTTGGCTCCCCTGGAGGCCGGGGAGCTGTTTTTT
-	TRBV12-3/TRBV12-4	TRBJ1-5	-	CASSSLGQPQHF	TGTGCCAGCAGTTCCCTCGGGCAGCCCCAGCATTTT
-	TRBV7-9	TRBJ1-1	TRBD1	CASSSPQGAGTEAFF	TGTGCCAGCAGCTCCCCCCAGGGGGCTGGCACTGAAGCTTTCTTT
once	TRBV6-5	TRBJ2-2	-	CASTATVSNTGELFF	TGTGCCAGCACCGCCACGGTTTCGAACACCGGGGAGCTGTTTTTT
-	TRBV11-2	TRBJ1-3	-	CASSSQRGGVGNTIYF	TGTGCCAGCAGCTCCCAAAGGGGAGGGGTTGGAAACACCATATATTTT
once	TRBV6-5	TRBJ1-1	-	CASIQTGNTEAFF	TGTGCCAGCATCCAGACAGGGAACACTGAAGCTTTCTTT
-	TRBV19	TRBJ1-2	TRBD1	CASTATGANYGYTF	TGTGCCAGTACCGCGACAGGGGCTAACTATGGCTACACCTTC
few	TRBV19	TRBJ2-1	-	CASNPSGPYNEQFF	TGTGCCAGTAACCCCAGCGGGCCCTACAATGAGCAGTTCTTC
-	TRBV6-5	TRBJ2-2	TRBD2	CASSSPSGVGELFF	TGTGCCAGCAGTTCCCCCAGCGGGGTCGGGGAGCTGTTTTTT
-	TRBV12-3/TRBV12-4	TRBJ1-2	-	CASSFQAPYGYTF	TGTGCCAGCAGTTTCCAGGCCCCCTATGGCTACACCTTC
few	TRBV29-1	TRBJ1-1	-	CSVEGSLNTEAFF	TGCAGCGTTGAGGGGAGTCTGAACACTGAAGCTTTCTTT
-	TRBV12-5	TRBJ1-1	-	CASGLVEGGTEAFF	TGTGCTAGTGGTTTGGTCGAGGGTGGAACTGAAGCTTTCTTT
few	TRBV7-9	TRBJ1-3	-	CASGLRGAGNTIYF	TGTGCCAGCGGGCTCAGGGGAGCTGGAAACACCATATATTTT
once	TRBV6-2/TRBV6-3	TRBJ2-2	-	CASSHRGGNTGELFF	TGTGCCAGCAGTCATAGGGGGGGGAACACCGGGGAGCTGTTTTTT
-	TRBV18	TRBJ2-1	TRBD2	CASSRGTSGVLVEFF	TGTGCCAGCTCACGTGGGACTAGCGGGGTCCTGGTGGAGTTCTTC